Listed here are 5 T cell receptor beta chains from one sample, sequenced in a study of cytomegalovirus exposure and HLA in healthy donors. The PCR was carried out with 60 Vbeta primers and 13 Jbeta primers. Method: immunoSEQ multiplex PCR; TCRdb's copy keeps in-frame clones and lacks some. The table has 90,000 to 140,000 clones, 65% to 85% seen once. The sample taken for sequencing was PBMCs. The source of these receptors is a male donor in good health and CMV-seronegative.

CDR3 sequence reads: CASSPPQGGARGTEAFF. For the CDR3, the DNA is TGCGCCAGCAGCCCCCCCCAGGGGGGAGCACGAGGCACTGAAGCTTTCTTT. This chain joins TRBV5-1 and TRBJ1-1; TRBD1 matches at 7 bases. V was pared by 4 bases and J by 4 bases, with 16 bases of the junction left unmatched. The CDR3 totals 17 residues. The germline gives CDR1 SGHRS, CDR2 YFSETQ.

The rearrangement uses TRBV2 and TRBJ2-1; 7 bases are a match to TRBD1. V lost 2 bases and J lost 10; bases outside the gene matches: 5. The germline V gene encodes CDR1 SNHLY and CDR2 FYNNEI. The CDR3 loop spans 13 amino acids. The CDR3 nucleotides read TGTGCCAGCAGTGAATACCGACAGGGCGAGCAGTTCTTC. It yields the protein CASSEYRQGEQFF.

The V gene is TRBV28, the J gene TRBJ2-4; tentatively, D is TRBD1 (7 bases). Trimming left V 9 bases short and J 3 bases short, with 12 bases between. This CDR3 contains 13 residues. From germline, CDR1 is MDHEN and CDR2 SYDVKM. The chain's CDR3 is CASAGGLKNIQYF. Written as DNA, the CDR3 is TGTGCCAGTGCAGGGGGGCTCAAAAACATTCAGTACTTC.

The V and J genes are TRBV19 and TRBJ2-3; 9 nucleotides agree with TRBD2. Looked up from germline, CDR1 is LNHDA and CDR2 is SQIVND (reference sequence). The CDR3 has 15 residues. Trimming removed 3 bases from V and 6 bases from J; junction bases left unmatched: 7. The CDR3 DNA reads as TGTGCCAGTAGTATCGCGGGAGGGACCGGGGATACGCAGTATTTT. Translated: CASSIAGGTGDTQYF.

The chain carries TRBV27 and TRBJ2-7; tentatively, D is TRBD1 (6 bases). The V end lost 5 bases, the J end lost 5 bases, and 16 bases lay between the germline ends. From germline, CDR1 is MNHEY and CDR2 SMNVEV (reference sequence). The CDR3 consists of 14 residues. The CDR3 is CASSPPGQSHEQYF. CDR3 DNA sequence: TGTGCCAGCAGTCCCCCGGGACAATCCCACGAGCAGTACTTC.